The source of this T cell receptor beta chain is a study of blood T cell repertoires in COVID-19. Turning to the study itself: In each case, the material was cDNA or gDNA derived from T cells, B-cell-depleted T cells, or PBMCs.

Germline V gives CDR1 SGHTA, CDR2 FQGTGA. J lost 7 bases, V lost 4 bases, and 10 bases had no gene match. CDR3 length: 15 residues. In the authors' workflow: The authors estimated nucleated cell counts from reference gene primer amplification. Data came from immunoSEQ multiplex PCR; TCRdb stores just in-frame clones and leaves some out. The DNA was the basis for D and trimming; V, J and clone size are from that table. The sample lists around 370,000 clones; around 90% were seen once. The sequence derives from a man between 18 and 29 years old with active or convalescent COVID-19. Specimen: peripheral blood. This sequence joins TRBV7-3 and TRBJ1-1; TRBD1 agrees at 9 bases. DNA for the CDR3: TGTGCCAGCAGCTCGCAACCCGGGACAGGGAATGAAGCTTTCTTT. Residues: CASSSQPGTGNEAFF.